These T cell receptor beta chains were read from a single sample in a study of blood T cells in healthy people across ages. TCRdb passed the 5' RACE reads through MiXCR, listing each CDR3 protein once. The data show roughly 700,000 distinct CDR3 sequences, with 45% to 50% seen just once and about 32% held by the top ten. The sample was blood. Every receptor here comes from a woman aged 55-70 years in good health. CDR3s include the opening cysteine and the closing phenylalanine or tryptophan. A D gene is named only where the DNA matches it firmly. Part of the rows lack a size; the others show once, few, many or a class for expanded clones.

d_call	v_call	j_call	clone_size	cdr3_aa	cdr3_nt
NA	TRBV29-1	TRBJ2-7	NA	CSVEGIITGSSYNEQYF	TGCAGCGTTGAAGGGATAATAACGGGGAGCTCCTACAATGAGCAGTACTTC
NA	TRBV7-2	TRBJ2-3	NA	CASSRVDSRVFSSTDTQYF	TGTGCCAGCAGCCGCGTAGATAGCAGGGTCTTCTCTAGCACAGATACGCAGTATTTT
NA	TRBV2	TRBJ2-2	NA	CASSVQGGRPGELFF	TGTGCCAGCAGTGTTCAGGGTGGGAGACCCGGGGAGCTGTTTTTT
NA	TRBV18	TRBJ2-3	NA	CASSPASEQDTQYF	TGTGCCAGCTCACCGGCTAGCGAGCAGGATACGCAGTATTTT
NA	TRBV7-9	TRBJ1-1	NA	CASSLGPGANTEAFF	TGTGCCAGCAGCTTAGGGCCGGGGGCGAACACTGAAGCTTTCTTT
TRBD1	TRBV5-1	TRBJ2-1	few	CASSTDGTGTYNEQFF	TGCGCCAGCAGCACCGACGGGACAGGGACCTACAATGAGCAGTTCTTC
TRBD2	TRBV24-1	TRBJ2-1	NA	CATGTPREENEQFF	TGTGCCACCGGGACACCGCGGGAGGAGAATGAGCAGTTCTTC
NA	TRBV9	TRBJ1-4	NA	CASSVTPQNEKLFF	TGTGCCAGCAGCGTAACCCCACAGAATGAAAAACTGTTTTTT
TRBD2	TRBV6-2/TRBV6-3	TRBJ2-4	NA	CASSYAGGIQYF	TGTGCCAGCAGTTACGCGGGAGGCATTCAGTACTTC
TRBD1	TRBV4-2	TRBJ2-1	NA	CASSQQPETGGHEQFF	TGTGCCAGCAGCCAACAACCCGAGACAGGGGGCCATGAGCAGTTCTTC
NA	TRBV2	TRBJ2-5	NA	CASRREETQYF	TGTGCCAGCAGGAGAGAAGAGACCCAGTACTTC
TRBD2	TRBV27	TRBJ2-7	NA	CASSFSGIGYEQYF	TGTGCCAGCAGTTTCAGCGGGATAGGGTACGAGCAGTACTTC
NA	TRBV4-2	TRBJ2-3	once	CASSPLTMADMQYF	TGTGCCAGCAGCCCCCTAACAATGGCAGATATGCAGTATTTT
NA	TRBV7-2	TRBJ1-5	NA	CASSFGQPPQHF	TGTGCCAGCAGCTTTGGACAGCCGCCCCAGCATTTT
TRBD1	TRBV27	TRBJ1-5	NA	CASSFNGTGTRQPQHF	TGTGCCAGCAGTTTCAACGGGACAGGGACGAGACAGCCCCAGCATTTT
TRBD1	TRBV29-1	TRBJ1-4	few	CSVVTGDEKLFF	TGCAGCGTTGTAACAGGGGATGAAAAACTGTTTTTT
NA	TRBV3-1	TRBJ2-1	few	CASSLEWTLDNEQFF	TGTGCCAGCAGCCTGGAGTGGACCCTCGACAATGAGCAGTTCTTC
TRBD2	TRBV12-3/TRBV12-4	TRBJ2-4	few	CASSLRGNNIQYF	TGTGCCAGCAGTTTGCGGGGGAATAACATTCAGTACTTC
NA	TRBV20-1	TRBJ2-7	NA	CSARGADSSYEQYF	TGCAGTGCTAGAGGAGCGGACAGCTCCTACGAGCAGTACTTC
NA	TRBV28	TRBJ2-5	NA	CASRYSGTEISRETQYF	TGTGCCAGCAGATATTCCGGGACCGAGATCTCCCGGGAGACCCAGTACTTC
NA	TRBV4-2	TRBJ2-1	NA	CASSQGLGGQFF	TGTGCCAGCAGCCAAGGTTTAGGTGGGCAGTTCTTC
NA	TRBV28	TRBJ1-2	NA	CASSFRRLSGGYTF	TGTGCCAGCAGTTTTAGAAGGCTCTCCGGGGGCTACACCTTC
TRBD2	TRBV4-1	TRBJ2-1	NA	CASSIRTSGIYNEQFF	TGCGCCAGCAGCATCCGGACTAGCGGGATCTACAATGAGCAGTTCTTC
NA	TRBV25-1	TRBJ2-7	NA	CASSEAGHGNEQYF	TGTGCCAGCAGTGAGGCGGGCCACGGAAATGAGCAGTACTTC
TRBD2	TRBV5-5	TRBJ2-7	NA	CASSLDGGSSYEQYF	TGTGCCAGCAGCTTGGACGGGGGGAGCTCCTACGAGCAGTACTTC
NA	TRBV12-5	TRBJ2-3	NA	CASGLGTDTDTQYF	TGTGCTAGTGGTTTGGGGACGGACACAGATACGCAGTATTTT
NA	TRBV6-6	TRBJ2-3	NA	CASSSITDTQYF	TGTGCCAGCAGTTCTATTACAGATACGCAGTATTTT
NA	TRBV6-6	TRBJ1-4	NA	CASSYSSLLATNETLFF	TGTGCCAGCAGTTACTCGAGTCTCCTTGCAACTAATGAAACACTGTTTTTT
NA	TRBV9	TRBJ2-5	NA	CASSSNVGKETQYF	TGTGCCAGCAGTTCGAATGTGGGGAAAGAGACCCAGTACTTC
NA	TRBV7-2	TRBJ2-7	many	CASSRTIYEQYF	TGTGCCAGCAGCCGAACTATCTACGAGCAGTACTTC
NA	TRBV7-9	TRBJ2-1	few	CASSSPGNYNEQFF	TGTGCCAGCAGCTCTCCGGGAAACTACAATGAGCAGTTCTTC
TRBD2	TRBV5-1	TRBJ2-3	few	CASSLDSGADTQYF	TGCGCCAGCAGCTTGGATAGCGGGGCAGATACGCAGTATTTT
TRBD1	TRBV27	TRBJ2-3	once	CAGSSCLDRDQIPDTQYF	TGTGCCGGCAGTTCCTGCTTGGACAGGGACCAGATCCCAGATACGCAGTATTTT
NA	TRBV12-3/TRBV12-4	TRBJ2-3	NA	CASNHRTDTQYF	TGTGCCAGCAACCATCGCACAGATACGCAGTATTTT
NA	TRBV21-1	TRBJ2-1	NA	CASSKVTREQFF	TGTGCCAGCAGCAAAGTGACTCGTGAGCAGTTCTTC
NA	TRBV4-2	TRBJ2-3	NA	CASSQTDVGSTTDTQYF	TGTGCCAGCAGCCAAACGGACGTCGGGAGCACCACAGATACGCAGTATTTT
NA	TRBV29-1	TRBJ2-3	NA	CSVVETGTDTQYF	TGCAGCGTTGTGGAGACAGGCACAGATACGCAGTATTTT
NA	TRBV27	TRBJ1-1	NA	CASSPMWGEKNTEAFF	TGTGCCAGCAGTCCCATGTGGGGGGAAAAGAATACTGAAGCTTTCTTT
TRBD2	TRBV3-1	TRBJ2-3	NA	CASSQDLGTSGRAWTDTQYF	TGTGCCAGCAGCCAAGATTTAGGGACGAGCGGGAGGGCCTGGACAGATACGCAGTATTTT
NA	TRBV18	TRBJ1-5	once	CASSPRDTYQPQHF	TGTGCCAGCTCACCGCGGGACACCTATCAGCCCCAGCATTTT
TRBD2	TRBV9	TRBJ2-7	NA	CASSVGFSGGSYEQYF	TGTGCCAGCAGCGTAGGGTTTAGCGGGGGCTCCTACGAGCAGTACTTC
NA	TRBV5-1	TRBJ1-1	many	CASSLVVNTEAFF	TGTGCCAGCAGTTTAGTGGTGAACACTGAAGCTTTCTTT
NA	TRBV5-1	TRBJ2-1	NA	CASSENNEQFF	TGCGCCAGCAGCGAGAACAATGAGCAGTTCTTC
NA	TRBV12-3/TRBV12-4	TRBJ2-3	NA	CASRRGSTDTEYF	TGTGCCAGCCGCAGGGGCAGCACAGATACGGAGTATTTT